These 20 T cell receptor beta chains were all obtained from the same sample, sequenced in a study of tissue T cells after allogeneic stem cell transplantation. Repertoires were generated with immunoSEQ multiplex PCR, while TCRdb's copy carries only in-frame clones and drops some. The table shows approximately 47,000 clones, with about 73% occurring only once. The sample comprised sorted cells pooled from one or two spleens. The receptors shown here come from a pool of C57BL/6 mice in good health.

Note on this clone: Here the gene names and germline are mouse. The read ends 1 residue before the CDR3 terminus; that terminus is restored from the germline J gene. V gene TRBV24 combines with J gene TRBJ1-3, with TRBD1 identical over 8 bases. Losses at the gene ends were 3 bases for V and 2 bases for J; bases not matched to a gene: 0. The CDR3 has 14 residues. CDR1 is KGHTA and CDR2 is FRNEEI in the germline V gene. CDR3 amino acids: CASSLQGAGNTLYF. CDR3 DNA, as far as it was read: TGTGCCAGCAGTCTACAGGGGGCTGGAAATACGCTCTAT.

This clone was picked up a small number of times. Gene names and germline refer to mouse. The sequence runs out 1 residue before the end of the CDR3; the remainder is reconstructed from the germline J gene. This rearrangement joins TRBV17 to TRBJ2-5; TRBD2 matches at 9 bases. This CDR3 comprises 13 residues. Losses at the gene ends were 3 bases for V and 5 bases for J; bases not matched to a gene: 0. Germline V gives CDR1 MNHDT, CDR2 YYDKIL. CDR3 DNA (partial): TGTGCTAGCAGTAGGACTGGGGGAGACACCCAGTAC. This encodes CASSRTGGDTQY. The CDR3 in its entirety is CASSRTGGDTQYF.

Remarks on this clone: All gene names here are mouse names. The sequence runs out 1 residue before the end of the CDR3; the remainder is reconstructed from the germline J gene. This sequence joins TRBV19 and TRBJ2-2; 7 bases match TRBD1. CDR3 length: 15 amino acids. V gave up 3 bases and J gave up 4 bases; unmatched junction bases: 6. CDR1 is FNHDT, CDR2 SITEND, per germline (reference sequence). CDR3 DNA, as far as it was read: TGTGCCAGCAGTAGACAGGGAGGGGGCACCGGGCAGCTCTAC. Translation gives CASSRQGGGTGQLY. The complete CDR3 sequence is CASSRQGGGTGQLYF.

About this clone: Genes here carry mouse names. The read ends 1 residue early relative to the CDR3; the germline J gene fills the gap. The V call is TRBV29, the J call TRBJ1-1; D remains unclear. This CDR3 contains 15 residues. Looked up from germline, CDR1 is MSHET and CDR2 is SYDVDS. V gave up 0 bases and J gave up 1 base, with 9 bases separating them. The CDR3 bases that were read are TGTGCTAGCAGTTTATCGATGGGGATAAACACAGAAGTCTTC. This sequence encodes CASSLSMGINTEVF. The whole CDR3 is CASSLSMGINTEVFF.

Note on this clone: Gene and germline names: mouse. The read is 1 residue too short to cover the CDR3 end, so that end is filled in from the germline J gene. Other nucleotide sequences from this sample produce the same CDR3. The gene calls are TRBV13-2 and TRBJ1-6; no clear D gene. TRBJ1-6 counts as an open reading frame of uncertain function. In germline, CDR1 is NNHNN, CDR2 SYGAGS (reference sequence). V shed 0 bases and J shed 7 bases, with 5 bases lying between them. This CDR3 region has 13 residues. The CDR3 loop is CASGDAGNSPLYF. The part of the CDR3 DNA that was read is TGTGCCAGCGGTGATGCCGGGAATTCGCCCCTCTAC.

As regards this clone: Gene names and germline refer to mouse. Read sequence stops 1 residue before the CDR3 end, and the germline J gene provides the missing end. The rearrangement links TRBV15 to TRBJ2-5; 8 bases match TRBD2. Germline V gene lookup returns CDR1 SGHND and CDR2 FRSKSL. CDR3 length: 14 amino acids. V lost 6 bases to trimming and J lost 0 bases; unmatched junction nucleotides: 2. CDR3 bases read: TGTGCCAGCAGCTGGGGGGTTAACCAAGACACCCAGTAC. This encodes CASSWGVNQDTQY. The CDR3, in full, reads CASSWGVNQDTQYF.

A note on this clone: These gene names are mouse names. Here the CDR3 reads CASSSGESQNTLYF. The CDR3 bases that were read are TGTGCCAGCAGTTCAGGGGAAAGTCAAAACACCTTGTAC. V usage is TRBV19 and J usage is TRBJ2-4, with D possibly TRBD1 on 6 matching bases. The read ends 1 residue shy of where the CDR3 ends; the end is completed using the germline J gene. V was clipped by 4 bases and J by 0 bases, with 9 bases between them. This CDR3 is built from 14 residues. Germline V lookup: CDR1 FNHDT, CDR2 SITEND (reference sequence).

Of note for this clone: Mouse gene names apply. The read gets to within 1 residue of the CDR3 end, and the germline J gene fills in the rest. The chain links TRBV19 to TRBJ1-2, with D possibly being TRBD1 (6 bases). Trimming cost V 4 bases and J 2 bases, with 12 bases left between them. Germline CDR1 is FNHDT and CDR2 is SITEND (reference sequence). The CDR3 loop spans 14 amino acids. The part of the CDR3 DNA that was read is TGTGCCAGCAGTCAACAGGGTGGGAACTCCGACTACACC. It translates to CASSQQGGNSDYT. The full CDR3 is CASSQQGGNSDYTF. The whole variable domain, filled in from reference TRBV19 and TRBJ1-2, reads GGIITQTPKFLIGQEGQKLTLKCQQNFNHDTMYWYRQDSGKGLRLIYYSITENDLQKGDLSEGYDASREKKSSFSLTVTSAQKNEMAVFLCASSQQGGNSDYTFGSGTRLLVI.

As for this clone: Gene names follow the mouse nomenclature. The read is 1 residue too short to cover the CDR3 end, so that end is filled in from the germline J gene. This chain connects TRBV13-2 to TRBJ2-7; 7 bases map to TRBD1. The CDR3 is made up of 15 amino acids. Per germline, CDR1 NNHNN and CDR2 SYGAGS (reference sequence). V was clipped by 1 base and J by 0 bases; unmatched bases: 4. The CDR3 bases that were read are TGTGCCAGCGGTGATACCGGGACAGACTCCTATGAACAGTAC. Its translation is CASGDTGTDSYEQY. The whole CDR3 sequence is CASGDTGTDSYEQYF.

On this clone: The genes are named according to mouse. This sample includes further DNA sequences coding for the same CDR3. The CDR3 DNA, read in part, is TGTGCCAGCAGTATAGTGGGGGTTGCAAACACCGGGCAGCTCTAC. Amino acid sequence: CASSIVGVANTGQLY. The entire CDR3 is CASSIVGVANTGQLYF. The J gene is TRBJ2-2, the V gene TRBV19; D is possibly TRBD2 (6 bases). The read ends 1 residue before the CDR3 terminus; that terminus is restored from the germline J gene. CDR1 FNHDT and CDR2 SITEND come from the germline V gene (reference sequence). Trimming stripped 0 bases from V and 0 bases from J, with 9 bases between. This CDR3 contains 16 residues.

Turning to this clone: Germline and genes: mouse. The CDR3 extends 1 residue past the end of the read, so its final part is completed from the germline J gene. This rearrangement joins TRBV3 to TRBJ1-4; 9 nucleotides agree with TRBD1. Germline trimming cut 8 bases from V and 5 bases from J; bases unmatched to any gene: 3. CDR1 is SNHLY and CDR2 is FYNGKV in the germline V gene (reference sequence). The CDR3 extends over 13 amino acids. The CDR3 DNA, read in part, is TGTGCCAGCTCCGGGACAGGGAACGAAAGATTATTT. Translating it yields CASSGTGNERLF. The whole CDR3 protein reads CASSGTGNERLFF.

A note on this clone: Gene names and germline refer to mouse. The read halts 1 residue ahead of the CDR3 end, with the missing end drawn from the germline J gene. This chain links TRBV1 with TRBJ2-1; D may match TRBD1 or TRBD2 (5 bases each). The germline V gene has CDR1 NSQYPW and CDR2 LRSPGD (reference sequence). The V end lost 5 bases, the J end lost 1 base, and 9 bases lay between the germline ends. This CDR3 comprises 14 residues. CDR3 protein: CTCSRRDNYAEQFF. The sequenced part of the CDR3 DNA is TGCACCTGCAGTCGCCGGGACAACTATGCTGAGCAGTTC.

Details on this clone: The genes and germline here are from mouse. The sequence runs out 1 residue before the end of the CDR3; the remainder is reconstructed from the germline J gene. The chain is built from TRBV5 and TRBJ2-4; D is perhaps TRBD2 (6 bases). CDR1 is LGHNA, CDR2 YNLKQL, per germline (reference sequence). The V gene lost 1 base and the J gene lost 0 bases, with 8 bases spanning the gap. The length of the CDR3 is 15 residues. The covered CDR3 bases are TGTGCCAGCAGCCAAGTTTGGGGGAGTCAAAACACCTTGTAC. Protein product: CASSQVWGSQNTLY. The complete CDR3 reads CASSQVWGSQNTLYF.

A word on this clone: Mouse germline and gene names are used. The missing CDR3 end, 1 residue past where the read stops, is filled in from the germline J gene. V gene TRBV31 combines with J gene TRBJ2-1; D is ambiguous. Germline V gene data show CDR1 as GKSSPN and CDR2 as SITVG. Trimming took 0 bases from V and 1 from J, leaving 7 bases between them. CDR3 length equals 14 residues. CDR3 DNA, as far as it was read: TGTGCCTGGAGTCTACCCAACAACTATGCTGAGCAGTTC. Protein sequence: CAWSLPNNYAEQF. The whole CDR3 protein is CAWSLPNNYAEQFF.

As for this clone: Gene names follow the mouse nomenclature. The CDR3 end is not reached by the read, which stops 1 residue before it; the germline J gene fills it in. This chain links TRBV13-3 with TRBJ2-7; the match to TRBD2 covers 9 bases. This CDR3 spans 14 amino acids. CDR1 and CDR2 from the germline V gene are NNHDY and SYVADS. The V and J ends lost 3 bases and 4 bases, in that order; junction bases with no gene match: 5. CDR3 DNA (partial): TGTGCCAGCAGTGGACCTGGGGGGGTTTATGAACAGTAC. Amino acids: CASSGPGGVYEQY. The whole CDR3 sequence is CASSGPGGVYEQYF.

In the case of this clone: Gene names and germline match the mouse. The CDR3 goes on 1 residue after the read ends, and that part is filled in from the germline J gene. The chain uses TRBV2 and TRBJ2-3; the D is unclear. V was pared by 2 bases and J by 0 bases, with 3 bases between. Germline assignment: CDR1 LGHNA and CDR2 YSYQKL. The CDR3 spans 13 residues. The CDR3 sequence: CASSQSSAETLYF. The sequenced CDR3 bases are TGTGCCAGCAGCCAAAGTAGTGCAGAAACGCTGTAT.

Worth noting for this clone: Genes and germline come from the mouse. Coverage ceases 1 residue before the CDR3 finishes, and the germline J gene fills in the end. The chain uses TRBV4 and TRBJ2-5; 7 positions agree with TRBD2. V lost 5 bases to trimming and J lost 0 bases; unmatched junction nucleotides: 5. The CDR3 totals 15 residues. Germline CDR1 is LGHDT and CDR2 is YNNKQL (reference sequence). The covered CDR3 bases are TGTGCCAGCAGCCCGACTGGGAATAACCAAGACACCCAGTAC. Translated, it gives CASSPTGNNQDTQY. The whole CDR3 is CASSPTGNNQDTQYF.

This clone was counted only a few times. The gene names here belong to mouse. The CDR3 end falls 1 residue outside the read, so it is completed with the germline J gene. The chain is built from TRBV26 and TRBJ2-7, with a possible D match to TRBD1 (6 bases). Trimming removed 3 bases from V and 4 bases from J, with 10 bases in between. This CDR3 comprises 13 residues. The germline CDR1 and CDR2 sequences are KGHPV and FQNQEV (reference sequence). Partial CDR3 DNA: TGTGCCAGCAGTCTTGGGACACCATATGAACAGTAC. Translating gives CASSLGTPYEQY. The whole CDR3 sequence is CASSLGTPYEQYF.

As regards this clone: Genes and germline are mouse. The read ends 1 residue early relative to the CDR3; the germline J gene fills the gap. V is TRBV1 and J is TRBJ2-7, with a possible D match to TRBD1 (6 bases). The CDR3 runs to 13 residues. V was trimmed by 3 bases and J by 4 bases, leaving 10 bases between them. Per germline, CDR1 NSQYPW and CDR2 LRSPGD (reference sequence). Partial CDR3 DNA: TGCACCTGCAGTGCCGGGGACAATTATGAACAGTAC. This gives the protein CTCSAGDNYEQY. The entire CDR3 is CTCSAGDNYEQYF.

About this clone itself: The gene names given are mouse names. The read is 1 residue too short to cover the CDR3 end, so that end is filled in from the germline J gene. This rearrangement joins TRBV13-3 to TRBJ2-2, with D unresolved. Trimming took 5 bases from V and 5 from J, leaving 4 bases between them. CDR1 is NNHDY and CDR2 is SYVADS in the germline V gene. This CDR3 contains 11 residues. The CDR3 DNA, read in part, is TGTGCCAGCAGGGAAACCGGGCAGCTCTAC. Encoded protein: CASRETGQLY. The full CDR3 protein is CASRETGQLYF.